The rows below give T cell receptor beta chains drawn from one sample of a study of T cells in Graves' hyperthyroidism and ophthalmopathy. TCRdb re-called the multiplex PCR reads through MiXCR, storing one row per CDR3 protein. Among around 490,000 distinct CDR3 sequences listed, roughly 21% were seen once. The sample consisted of blood. These receptors originate from a man aged 35 to 55 with Graves' ophthalmopathy. CDR3s include the opening cysteine and the closing phenylalanine or tryptophan. Fields, in order: clone size, D gene, J gene, V gene, CDR3 DNA, CDR3 protein. A D gene is named only where the DNA matches it firmly. Part of the rows lack a size; the others show once, few, many or a class for expanded clones.

few	TRBD1	TRBJ2-6	TRBV29-1	TGCAGCGTCAGGGACAGCGGGGCCAACGTCCTGACTTTC	CSVRDSGANVLTF
.	.	TRBJ2-6	TRBV5-1	TGCGCCAGCAGCTTGAGTCCGGTTAACGCCCACTCTGGGGCCAACGTCCCGACTTTC	CASSLSPVNAHSGANVPTF
many	.	TRBJ1-1	TRBV6-5	TGTGCCAGCAGTTACGCCAGGCCTAACACTGAAGCTTTCTTT	CASSYARPNTEAFF
few	TRBD2	TRBJ2-1	TRBV10-3	TGTGCCATCGGTGAGTCGATAGCGGGGGGGTACAATGAGCAGTTCTTC	CAIGESIAGGYNEQFF
many	TRBD1	TRBJ2-7	TRBV30	TGTGCCTGGAACAGGGGGCCGGAGTACGAGCAGTACTTC	CAWNRGPEYEQYF
few	TRBD2	TRBJ2-3	TRBV5-6	TGTGCCAGCAGCCCCCGGGGGGAAGGGAGCACAGATACGCAGTATTTT	CASSPRGEGSTDTQYF
.	.	TRBJ2-1	TRBV19	TGTGCCAGTATTGGTCGGGTTCAAGGCCAGCGCGGATACAATGAGCAGTTCTTC	CASIGRVQGQRGYNEQFF
many	.	TRBJ1-1	TRBV20-1	TGCAGTGCTAGGGGGGACACTGAAGCTTTCTTT	CSARGDTEAFF
.	.	TRBJ1-2	TRBV20-1	TGCAGTGCTAGAGATACTCTTAACTATGGCTACACCTTC	CSARDTLNYGYTF
few	.	TRBJ1-1	TRBV5-1	TGCGCCAGCAGCCACGACAGGAACACTGAAGCTTTCTTT	CASSHDRNTEAFF
many	.	TRBJ2-3	TRBV12-3/TRBV12-4	TGTGCCAGCAGTCGAACTACGGGAGCCACAGATACGCAGTATTTT	CASSRTTGATDTQYF
many	TRBD2	TRBJ2-3	TRBV7-3	TGTGCCAGCAGCTCATCGACTAGCGGGAAGTCAGATACGCAGTATTTT	CASSSSTSGKSDTQYF
.	.	TRBJ2-5	TRBV6-1	TGTGCCAGCAGTTATATCCAGGGAAGTGGGACCCAGTACTTC	CASSYIQGSGTQYF
.	.	TRBJ1-4	TRBV6-1	TGTGCCAGCAGGCTCGGTCCTGGTCCTGAAAAACTGTTTTTT	CASRLGPGPEKLFF
many	TRBD2	TRBJ2-3	TRBV7-2	TGTGCCAGCAGCTTACTCCAGCGGGGGACCACAGATACGCAGTATTTT	CASSLLQRGTTDTQYF
few	.	TRBJ2-5	TRBV6-2/TRBV6-3	TGTGCCAGTTGGACACCCCAAGAGACCCAGTACTTC	CASWTPQETQYF
few	.	TRBJ2-5	TRBV4-1	TGCGCCAGCAGCCGCCCCGGGGGGACCCAGTACTTC	CASSRPGGTQYF
many	.	TRBJ2-1	TRBV28	TGTGCCAGCAGTACTCAGGGTTATCATGAGCAGTTCTTC	CASSTQGYHEQFF
many	.	TRBJ2-7	TRBV18	TGTGCCAGCTCACCACCACACAGGAGCTCCTACGAGCAGTACTTC	CASSPPHRSSYEQYF
many	.	TRBJ2-3	TRBV11-2	TGTGCCAGCAGCTCCGGGGCTTCAAACACAGATACGCAGTATTTT	CASSSGASNTDTQYF
many	.	TRBJ1-2	TRBV20-1	TGCAGTGCTAGGAGGAGGGCGGTCTATAACTATGGCTACACCTTC	CSARRRAVYNYGYTF
many	TRBD2	TRBJ2-2	TRBV12-3/TRBV12-4	TGTGCCAGCAGTACCGGGACTAGCGCGAACACCGGGGAGCTGTTTTTT	CASSTGTSANTGELFF
few	TRBD1	TRBJ2-7	TRBV10-3	TGTGCCATCAGCGCACTGGACAGGGCCTCCTCGTTGAACGAGCAGTACTTC	CAISALDRASSLNEQYF
few	TRBD1	TRBJ2-7	TRBV2	TGTGCCAGCAGGCCGGACAGGGGGCATCGCTACGAGCAGTACTTC	CASRPDRGHRYEQYF
.	TRBD2	TRBJ2-5	TRBV12-3/TRBV12-4	TGTGCCGGCAGTGGGACTAGCGGGAGTCCAGAGACCCAGTACTTC	CAGSGTSGSPETQYF
many	TRBD2	TRBJ2-1	TRBV2	TGTGCCAGCAGTGTAGCGGGGGGGCCGGGCAATGAGCAGTTCTTC	CASSVAGGPGNEQFF
.	.	TRBJ2-5	TRBV28	TGTGCCAGCAGTTTCTATAGTGGGCACCTAACCCAGTACTTC	CASSFYSGHLTQYF
.	.	TRBJ2-7	TRBV7-9	TGTGCCAGCAGCTCCTGGACGATGGGGGCCTACGAGCAGTACTTC	CASSSWTMGAYEQYF
.	TRBD1	TRBJ2-2	TRBV29-1	TGCAGCGTTGTGGGACAGCTCGGGGAGCTGTTTTTT	CSVVGQLGELFF
.	.	TRBJ2-5	TRBV7-2	TGTGCCAGCAGCTCCGTCGTGGGAGGAGAGACCCAGTACTTC	CASSSVVGGETQYF
.	.	TRBJ2-3	TRBV5-1	TGCGCCAGCAGCTCGGACGCCACAGATACGCAGTATTTT	CASSSDATDTQYF
many	TRBD1	TRBJ1-1	TRBV9	TGTGCCAGCAGCGCCAGACAGGGCCCTATGAACACTGAAGCTTTCTTT	CASSARQGPMNTEAFF
few	.	TRBJ1-1	TRBV5-1	TGCGCCAGCAGCTTGGAACAGGGCATGAACACTGAAGCTTTCTTT	CASSLEQGMNTEAFF
.	.	TRBJ2-7	TRBV5-1	TGCGCCAACACCCCTGAGGTGGGGCAGGGGTGGTCCTACGAGCAGTACTTC	CANTPEVGQGWSYEQYF
few	.	TRBJ2-2	TRBV7-9	TGTGCCAGCTTCACACTGGGGGCCGGGGAGCTGTTTTTT	CASFTLGAGELFF
.	.	TRBJ2-5	TRBV5-1	TGCGCCAGCAGCCTCGGGACCTATGAGACCCAGTACTTC	CASSLGTYETQYF
many	.	TRBJ2-3	TRBV20-1	TGCAGTGCTAGAGTCAATCAAGGAGATACGCAGTATTTT	CSARVNQGDTQYF
many	.	TRBJ2-1	TRBV5-1	TGCGCCAGCAGCTACCTAGGGAATGAGCAGTTCTTC	CASSYLGNEQFF
many	.	TRBJ1-5	TRBV15	TGTGCCACCAGCAGCATGGACGGAGATCAGCCCCAGCATTTT	CATSSMDGDQPQHF
many	.	TRBJ2-5	TRBV2	TGTGCCAGCAGTGAAGGGGGAGGAGAGACCCAGTACTTC	CASSEGGGETQYF
.	.	TRBJ1-3	TRBV20-1	TGCAGTGCTAGAGGGGAGTCTGGAAACACCATATATTTT	CSARGESGNTIYF
.	TRBD1	TRBJ2-7	TRBV30	TGTGCCTGGAGCTGGGGGACCCTGGACAGGGGTTATGGGTACGAGCAGTACTTC	CAWSWGTLDRGYGYEQYF
.	TRBD1	TRBJ1-1	TRBV29-1	TGCTGCGTTGAAACATCAGGGGGGAACACTGAAGCTTTCTTT	CCVETSGGNTEAFF
few	.	TRBJ2-6	TRBV11-2	TGTGCCAGCAGCCTCGCATCCGGGGGACAGCGCTCTGGGGCCAACGTCCTGACTTTC	CASSLASGGQRSGANVLTF
.	TRBD2	TRBJ2-1	TRBV20-1	TGCAGGGCCGTGGGACTAGCGGGGGGCCTCTACAATGAGCAGTTCTTC	CRAVGLAGGLYNEQFF
few	TRBD1	TRBJ2-6	TRBV5-1	TGCGCCAGCAGCCCGGGACAGGGGCCTGGGGCCAACGTCCTGACTTTC	CASSPGQGPGANVLTF